The next 24 T cell receptor beta chains were all read from a single sample in a study of blood T cells in healthy people across ages. A J-beta primer mix and a sample-barcoded 5' primer were used in a second PCR of roughly 6 to 11 cycles. TCRdb itself ran the 5' RACE reads through MiXCR, one entry per CDR3 protein. The sample holds hundreds of thousands of distinct CDR3 sequences, 55% to 70% seen once. Sequencing was done on a sample of blood. These receptors were collected from a man aged 25-45 years in good health.

V gene TRBV5-1 combines with J gene TRBJ2-5; TRBD1 agrees at 8 bases. V lost 4 bases and J lost 11; bases outside the gene matches: 16. The CDR3 extends over 15 amino acids. Germline V lookup: CDR1 SGHRS, CDR2 YFSETQ. CDR3 sequence: CASSQQGGTYNEQYF. In DNA form, the CDR3 reads TGCGCCAGCAGCCAACAGGGGGGCACTTACAATGAGCAGTACTTC.

The chain employs TRBV18 and TRBJ2-5; 8 bases are shared with TRBD1. Germline V CDR1 and CDR2: KGHSH, LQKENI. With V trimmed by 6 bases and J by 5 bases, 11 bases remained unmatched. CDR3 length: 15 amino acids. The CDR3 loop is CASSASAGGGETQYF. As DNA, the CDR3 is TGTGCCAGCTCTGCCTCGGCAGGGGGCGGGGAGACCCAGTACTTC.

This CDR3 is CSARSVSSDTQYF. As DNA, the CDR3 is TGCAGTGCTAGATCGGTCTCGTCAGATACGCAGTATTTT. V is TRBV20-1 and J is TRBJ2-3; D is uncertain. CDR3 length equals 13 residues. V was pared by 2 bases and J by 4 bases, with 10 bases between. Germline V gene lookup returns CDR1 DFQATT and CDR2 SNEGSKA (reference sequence).

This clonotype turned up a few times. The V gene is TRBV20-1, the J gene TRBJ2-5; 13 bases are shared with TRBD2. This CDR3 has 15 residues. In germline, CDR1 is DFQATT, CDR2 SNEGSKA (reference sequence). The junction had 9 bases not matched to a gene; V was cut back by 6 bases and J by 5 bases. CDR3 protein: CSARTSGSIVETQYF. CDR3 nucleotide sequence: TGCAGTGCACGGACTAGCGGGAGTATTGTTGAGACCCAGTACTTC.

CDR3 nucleotides: TGTGCCACCAGTGTGACCACGCCGCGGGGTATCAGCAATCAGCCCCAGCATTTT. This sequence encodes CATSVTTPRGISNQPQHF. The rearrangement joins TRBV24-1 to TRBJ1-5; D is unresolved. The CDR3 sequence is 18 residues long. Trimming took 5 bases from V and 1 from J, leaving 20 bases between them. CDR1 and CDR2 from the germline V gene are KGHDR and SFDVKD.

DNA of the CDR3: TGCAGTGCCAAGGGGCCGGGACTAGCTTACGGTGAGCAGTTCTTC. Its protein product is CSAKGPGLAYGEQFF. The chain couples TRBV20-1 to TRBJ2-1; 9 nucleotides align to TRBD2. V lost 6 bases, J lost 9 bases, and 15 bases stayed unmatched. The germline V gene encodes CDR1 DFQATT and CDR2 SNEGSKA (reference sequence). This CDR3 contains 15 residues.

This rearrangement joins TRBV5-1 to TRBJ2-5; D may correspond to TRBD1 or TRBD2 (5 bases each). Germline lookup yields CDR1 SGHRS and CDR2 YFSETQ. CDR3 length: 19 amino acids. Deletions cut 4 bases from V and 0 bases from J, with 25 bases between. CDR3 sequence: CASSLTGAAKSSYQETQYF. The CDR3 coding sequence is TGCGCCAGCAGCCTCACCGGGGCCGCGAAGTCCTCGTACCAAGAGACCCAGTACTTC.

This clonotype was seen at least ten times. The V gene is TRBV29-1, the J gene TRBJ2-1, with TRBD2 identical over 7 bases. V was pared by 4 bases and J by 7 bases, with 7 bases of the junction left unmatched. This CDR3 has 13 residues. Germline-derived CDR1 and CDR2 are SQVTM and ANQGSEA. CDR3 protein: CSVAREALNEQFF. The CDR3 nucleotides are TGCAGCGTTGCCCGGGAGGCTTTGAATGAGCAGTTCTTC.

This clonotype was counted only a few times. The genes are TRBV7-2 and TRBJ2-4; 7 nucleotides agree with TRBD1. CDR1 and CDR2 (germline): SGHTA, FQGNSA. There are 15 residues in the CDR3. V lost 5 bases to trimming and J lost 4 bases; unmatched junction nucleotides: 8. DNA for the CDR3: TGTGCCAGCAGCACCCGGCCGGGACAGAAAAACATTCAGTACTTC. Translated, it gives CASSTRPGQKNIQYF.

V is TRBV6-4 and J is TRBJ2-1; no firm D call. The V end was cut by 2 bases, the J end by 10 bases, with 12 bases between. The germline V gene has CDR1 MRHNA and CDR2 SNTAGT. This CDR3 region has 13 residues. CDR3 loop: CASSDGYSFEQFF. CDR3 nucleotides: TGTGCCAGCAGTGACGGGTATAGCTTCGAGCAGTTCTTC.

The chain is built from TRBV20-1 and TRBJ2-7; D possibly corresponds to TRBD2 (6 bases). This CDR3 comprises 14 residues. V gave up 3 bases and J gave up 5 bases, with 17 bases separating them. Germline CDR1 reads DFQATT; CDR2 reads SNEGSKA (reference sequence). For the CDR3, the DNA is TGCAGTGCTAGTATCCCCGGACGGGGGAACGAGCAGTACTTC. It translates to CSASIPGRGNEQYF.

This clonotype was seen many times. The V and J genes are TRBV30 and TRBJ2-7; tentatively, D is TRBD1 or TRBD2 (5 bases each). In germline, CDR1 is GTSNPN, CDR2 SVGIG (reference sequence). CDR3 length: 14 residues. With 0 bases removed from V and 4 bases from J, the gap between germline ends came to 13 bases. CDR3 coding DNA: TGTGCCTGGAGTGTATGGCCAGAGGGGTACGAGCAGTACTTC. It translates to CAWSVWPEGYEQYF.

V usage is TRBV7-6 and J usage is TRBJ2-7, with D unresolved. The end of the DNA is better explained by TRBJ2-5, so the J call may be wrong. This CDR3 comprises 13 residues. Germline CDR1 and CDR2: SGHVS and FNYEAQ. CDR3 amino acids: CASSFRPAETQYF. As DNA, the CDR3 is TGTGCCAGCAGCTTCCGACCGGCGGAGACCCAGTACTTC.

This rearrangement joins TRBV4-2 to TRBJ2-7; D is uncertain. This CDR3 is built from 16 residues. From germline, CDR1 is LGHNA and CDR2 YNFKEQ. Trimming removed 0 bases at V and 0 bases at J, with 12 bases between. The CDR3 nucleotides read TGTGCCAGCAGCCAAGATCAGGATGCCAGCTCCTACGAGCAGTACTTC. Encoded protein: CASSQDQDASSYEQYF.

This clonotype was recorded at least ten times. Relative to the germline gene, one junction end is altered; a read error may explain this. The chain uses TRBV4-1 and TRBJ2-1, with D unresolved. The CDR3 contains 17 residues. CDR1 is MGHRA and CDR2 is YSYEKL in the germline V gene. This CDR3 is CASSSLYFTRSYDEQFF. CDR3 nucleotide sequence: TGCGCCAGCAGCTCGCTCTACTTCACAAGGTCCTACGATGAGCAGTTCTTC.

This chain connects TRBV27 to TRBJ2-7; D unresolved. Near its end, the DNA agrees better with TRBJ2-5, so the J call may be wrong. The germline gives CDR1 MNHEY, CDR2 SMNVEV (reference sequence). The length of the CDR3 is 13 residues. The CDR3 nucleotides are TGTGCCAGCAGTATTTTCGGCGCAGAGACCCAGTACTTC. It encodes CASSIFGAETQYF.

This chain joins TRBV7-9 and TRBJ2-7, with TRBD2 matching 13 bases. Germline V gives CDR1 SEHNR, CDR2 FQNEAQ (reference sequence). The CDR3 contains 18 residues. V dropped 1 base and J dropped 3; count of bases not matched to a gene: 9. The CDR3 region is CASSLDWTSGRIVYEQYF. For the CDR3, the DNA is TGTGCCAGCAGCTTAGACTGGACTAGCGGGAGAATTGTCTACGAGCAGTACTTC.

The V gene is TRBV6-6, the J gene TRBJ2-6, with unresolved D. This CDR3 has 15 residues. Trimming took off 6 bases at V and 0 bases at J, with 9 bases between the two ends. The germline V gene encodes CDR1 MNHNY and CDR2 SVGAGI (reference sequence). CDR3 DNA sequence: TGTGCCAGCAGAACAACCGACTCTGGGGCCAACGTCCTGACTTTC. It translates to CASRTTDSGANVLTF.

The sample holds many counts of this clonotype. The CDR3 DNA is TGCGCCAGCAGCTCTCTAGCGGGGGGGCCGGGTGAGACCCAGTACTTC. This codes for CASSSLAGGPGETQYF. This rearrangement joins TRBV5-1 to TRBJ2-5, with 12 bases that match TRBD2. CDR1 is SGHRS and CDR2 is YFSETQ in the germline V gene. The CDR3 is made up of 16 amino acids. With V trimmed by 3 bases and J by 5 bases, 8 bases remained unmatched.

This clonotype was picked up many times. This sequence joins TRBV7-2 and TRBJ2-1, with 8 nucleotides matching TRBD2. Germline values: CDR1 SGHTA, CDR2 FQGNSA. This CDR3 is 14 amino acids long. J gave up 7 bases and V 3 bases, and 5 bases lay outside the gene matches. The chain's CDR3 is CASSFIASGNEQFF. DNA of the CDR3: TGTGCCAGCAGCTTTATTGCTAGCGGGAATGAGCAGTTCTTC.

This clonotype was counted at least ten times. The chain recombines TRBV28 with TRBJ1-2; 9 bases are shared with TRBD1. Germline CDR1 reads MDHEN; CDR2 reads SYDVKM. CDR3 size: 16 residues. J was trimmed by 7 bases and V by 7 bases; bases with no gene match: 16. CDR3 in DNA: TGTGCCAGCATGCCGTCCGGACAGGGGCTAGTGGCTGGCTACACCTTC. Its protein product is CASMPSGQGLVAGYTF.

CDR3 sequence (DNA): TGTGCCAGCAGTTTCACGGACCCCAACACTGAAGCTTTCTTT. Its translation: CASSFTDPNTEAFF. The V call is TRBV27, the J call TRBJ1-1; D unclear. This CDR3 is built from 14 residues. Germline loops: CDR1 MNHEY, CDR2 SMNVEV (reference sequence). The V gene lost 3 bases and the J gene lost 2 bases, with 10 bases spanning the gap.

This clonotype is a singleton in its sample. The chain employs TRBV9 and TRBJ2-7, with D uncertain. The CDR3 has 14 residues. V was pared by 3 bases and J by 2 bases, with 12 bases between. Germline V gene data show CDR1 as SGDLS and CDR2 as YYNGEE. The CDR3: CASSEQGGPYEQYF. CDR3 sequence (DNA): TGTGCCAGCAGCGAGCAAGGCGGACCCTACGAGCAGTACTTC. Variable domain in full (rest from reference TRBV9 and TRBJ2-7): DSGVTQTPKHLITATGQRVTLRCSPRSGDLSVYWYQQSLDQGLQFLIQYYNGEERAKGNILERFSAQQFPDLHSELNLSSLELGDSALYFCASSEQGGPYEQYFGPGTRLTVT.

In this sample, this clonotype turned up a few times. The V and J genes are TRBV2 and TRBJ2-3; TRBD2 aligns across 8 bases. This CDR3 is 14 amino acids long. Germline lookup yields CDR1 SNHLY and CDR2 FYNNEI. The junction had 6 bases not matched to a gene; V was cut back by 5 bases and J by 5 bases. The CDR3, as DNA: TGTGCCAGCAGTTTTAGCGGGGTGGGAGATACGCAGTATTTT. It is translated as CASSFSGVGDTQYF.